This is a list of T cell receptor beta chains from one sample in a study of cytomegalovirus exposure and HLA in healthy donors. Sequencing used immunoSEQ multiplex PCR; TCRdb keeps in-frame clones, though not all of them. Here the sample spans 120,000 to 150,000 clones, approximately 57% being singletons. The material sequenced was PBMCs. These receptors all come from a male donor in good health and CMV-seronegative. CDR3s include the opening cysteine and the closing phenylalanine or tryptophan. Fields, in order: J gene, V gene, clone size, D gene, CDR3 DNA, CDR3 protein. A D gene is named only where the DNA matches it firmly. Size is stated for part of the rows, as once, few or many counts, or as a class when the clone is expanded.

>TRBJ1-5|TRBV19|-|TRBD1
TGTGCCAGTACCCAGGGGGGGGCAGACAGGGGGGGACAGCCCCAGCATTTT
CASTQGGADRGGQPQHF
>TRBJ1-1|TRBV29-1|once|TRBD1
TGCAGCGTTGAAGATGATTATTGGACAGGGGGGCGCCCAGATCGGAACACTGAAGCTTTCTTT
CSVEDDYWTGGRPDRNTEAFF
>TRBJ2-3|TRBV5-1|-|TRBD2
TGCGCCAGCAGCTTGGGGACTAGCGGGGGGATCACAGATACGCAGTATTTT
CASSLGTSGGITDTQYF
>TRBJ2-7|TRBV27|-|-
TGTGCCAGCAGCTACGGGACTGGCTACGAGCAGTACTTC
CASSYGTGYEQYF
>TRBJ1-3|TRBV7-2|few|TRBD1
TGTGCCAGCAGCTATCAGGGGGTGTTCTCTGGAAACACCATATATTTT
CASSYQGVFSGNTIYF
>TRBJ1-1|TRBV19|-|-
TGTGCCAGTAGTGAAGGGAGAAACACTGAAGCTTTCTTT
CASSEGRNTEAFF
>TRBJ2-7|TRBV28|-|TRBD1
TGTGCCAGCAGTGGGGGAATGTGGCAGGGGGCGAACCCCTACGAGCAGTACTTC
CASSGGMWQGANPYEQYF
>TRBJ2-7|TRBV5-8|-|TRBD1
TGTGCCAGCAGCAGTAGACCGGGACAGGGGTGGGACTACGAGCAGTACTTC
CASSSRPGQGWDYEQYF
>TRBJ1-6|TRBV11-2|-|TRBD1
TGTGCCAGCAGCTTATGGGCCGGGACAGTATCACCCCTCCACTTT
CASSLWAGTVSPLHF
>TRBJ2-7|TRBV7-9|-|-
TGTTCCAGCAGCCCACTTGACTGGTCTGACGAGCAGTACTTC
CSSSPLDWSDEQYF
>TRBJ1-1|TRBV27|-|TRBD1
TGTGCCAGCAGACCAAACAGGGGGGAAGGCACTGAAGCTTTCTTT
CASRPNRGEGTEAFF
>TRBJ2-5|TRBV5-1|-|-
TGCGCCAGCAGCTTGGTTGGTAGCGCACAAGAGACCCAGTACTTC
CASSLVGSAQETQYF
>TRBJ2-1|TRBV5-1|-|TRBD1
TGCGCCAGCAGCTCGGACAGGGCAAATGAGCAGTTCTTC
CASSSDRANEQFF
>TRBJ1-2|TRBV28|-|-
TGTGCCAGCAGGCTGCGGGGGAACTATGGCTACACCTTC
CASRLRGNYGYTF
>TRBJ1-1|TRBV19|-|-
TGTGCCAGTAGTATTCGGGTATCTGACACTGAAGCTTTCTTT
CASSIRVSDTEAFF
>TRBJ2-7|TRBV10-3|once|TRBD2
TGTGCCATCAGTGAGTCGAGGGTTGCGGGGGTCTACGAGCAGTACTTC
CAISESRVAGVYEQYF
>TRBJ1-5|TRBV10-3|-|TRBD1
TGTGCCACTCACCCGGGACAGGCGACAAAGAACAATCAGCCCCAGCATTTT
CATHPGQATKNNQPQHF
>TRBJ2-7|TRBV2|once|TRBD1
TGTGCCAGCCTTCGGGACAGGTCAAGCGAGCAGTACTTC
CASLRDRSSEQYF
>TRBJ1-1|TRBV6-5|-|-
TGTGCCAGCAGTTACGATTGGGGGGGAGAGACTGAAGCTTTCTTT
CASSYDWGGETEAFF
>TRBJ1-1|TRBV9|-|-
TGTGCCAGCAGCGTAACGGTATCCAACACTGAAGCTTTCTTT
CASSVTVSNTEAFF
>TRBJ2-5|TRBV2|-|TRBD2
TGTGCCAGCGGCGGGGTAGCGGGGAACCAAGAGACCCAGTACTTC
CASGGVAGNQETQYF
>TRBJ1-4|TRBV15|-|TRBD1
TGTGCCACCAGCAGAGTGACAGGGTTTGGCGAAAAACTGTTTTTT
CATSRVTGFGEKLFF
>TRBJ2-5|TRBV5-1|-|-
TGCGCCAGCAGCCCCCGAAGGACAGAAGAGACCCAGTACTTC
CASSPRRTEETQYF
>TRBJ1-1|TRBV7-2|once|-
TGTGCCAGCAGCCGAAACGGTGGAGAAGCTGAAGCTTTCTTT
CASSRNGGEAEAFF
>TRBJ2-7|TRBV6-1|few|-
TGTGCCAGCAGTGAGGATTTCAGAGACATACTCTACGAGCAGTACTTC
CASSEDFRDILYEQYF
>TRBJ1-4|TRBV2|-|-
TGTGCCAGCAGGGGCAGGGACTTATGGGGAGAAAAACTGTTTTTT
CASRGRDLWGEKLFF
>TRBJ2-7|TRBV19|-|TRBD1
TGTGCCAGTAGTATTCGACAGGGTATATACGAGCAGTACTTC
CASSIRQGIYEQYF
>TRBJ1-2|TRBV5-4|-|-
TGTGCCAGCAGCTTGCAGCTGGGTGGGGAGTATGGCTACACCTTC
CASSLQLGGEYGYTF
>TRBJ1-4|TRBV29-1|-|-
TGCAGCGTCGGCTGGACAGCTGGAAATGAAAAACTGTTTTTT
CSVGWTAGNEKLFF
>TRBJ2-3|TRBV27|-|-
TGTGCCAGCCCCAGACTCACAGATACGCAGTATTTT
CASPRLTDTQYF
>TRBJ2-1|TRBV10-1|-|-
TGCGCCAGCAGCGAGACAGAAAATGAGCAGTTCTTC
CASSETENEQFF
>TRBJ1-6|TRBV18|few|-
TGTGCCAGCTCACCACCGTGGCAGCGCAATTCACCCCTCCACTTT
CASSPPWQRNSPLHF
>TRBJ1-4|TRBV29-1|-|TRBD1
TGCAGGGACCCGACAGGGGACGAAAAACTGTTTTTT
CRDPTGDEKLFF
>TRBJ2-7|TRBV19|once|TRBD1
TGTGCCAGTAGTCGCGACAGGGGTAGGAACGAGCAGTACTTC
CASSRDRGRNEQYF
>TRBJ1-1|TRBV6-5|-|-
TGTGCCAGCAGTTACTCGAGCTCCGGAGGGGATACTGAAGCTTTCTTT
CASSYSSSGGDTEAFF
>TRBJ2-2|TRBV7-9|few|TRBD1
TGTGCCAGCAGCCCGGGACAGGGCCACACCGGGGAGCTGTTTTTT
CASSPGQGHTGELFF
>TRBJ2-5|TRBV4-1|-|TRBD2
TGCGCCAGCAGCCGCGCGGCTAGCGGGGGGGCCTGGGAGACCCAGTACTTC
CASSRAASGGAWETQYF
>TRBJ2-1|TRBV2|-|-
TGTGCCAGCACCCAGGAAGGTGGGAATGAGCAGTTCTTC
CASTQEGGNEQFF
>TRBJ1-5|TRBV2|-|-
TGTGCCAGCAGTGAAGGAGGCGGAACGCTGGGGCCCCAGCATTTT
CASSEGGGTLGPQHF
>TRBJ2-5|TRBV7-9|once|-
TGTGCCAGCAGTCTATCTCGTGAGACCCAGTACTTC
CASSLSRETQYF
>TRBJ1-5|TRBV11-2|-|-
TGTGCCAGCAGCTTAGATAGCGGACAGCCCCAGCATTTT
CASSLDSGQPQHF
>TRBJ2-7|TRBV4-3|-|TRBD1
TGCGCCAGCAGCCACAACCCCGGGGACAGGGGACTCCTCTACGAGCAGTACTTC
CASSHNPGDRGLLYEQYF
>TRBJ2-1|TRBV30|-|-
TGTGCCTGGAGCCCGACCCGCGGCTACAATGAGCAGTTCTTC
CAWSPTRGYNEQFF
>TRBJ1-6|TRBV28|-|-
TGTGCCAGCACTCCCTCCGGGGGGGGATCGAATAATTCACCCCTCCACTTT
CASTPSGGGSNNSPLHF
>TRBJ1-4|TRBV18|few|-
TGTGCCAGCTCGTTTACGATGCAGGGGAGTGAAAAACTGTTTTTT
CASSFTMQGSEKLFF
>TRBJ1-2|TRBV6-6|-|-
TGTGCCAGCAGTTACGGTAATAGTGATGGCTACACCTTC
CASSYGNSDGYTF